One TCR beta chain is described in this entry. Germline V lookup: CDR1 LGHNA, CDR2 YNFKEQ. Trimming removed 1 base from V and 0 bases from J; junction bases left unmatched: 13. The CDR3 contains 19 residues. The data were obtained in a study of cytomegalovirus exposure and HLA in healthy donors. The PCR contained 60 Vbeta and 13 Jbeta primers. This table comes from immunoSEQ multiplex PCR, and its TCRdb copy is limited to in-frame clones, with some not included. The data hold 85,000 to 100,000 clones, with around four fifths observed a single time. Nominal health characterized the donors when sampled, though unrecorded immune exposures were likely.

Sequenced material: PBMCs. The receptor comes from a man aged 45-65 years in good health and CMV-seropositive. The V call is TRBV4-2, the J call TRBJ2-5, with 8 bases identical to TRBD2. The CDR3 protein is CASSQGSRGAEFHQETQYF. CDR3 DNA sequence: TGTGCCAGCAGCCAAGGTTCGCGGGGGGCCGAATTTCACCAAGAGACCCAGTACTTC.